This TCR beta chain comes out of a study of blood T cells in healthy people across ages. Study information: About one barcoded beta molecule per two T cells was the capture yield of template switching. Overall study findings and caveats: Long-lived donors carried more naive CD4+ cells and greater diversity than aged donors.

A note on this clonotype: What it binds is not known.

Donors gave around 10 milliliters of peripheral blood apiece. This CDR3 spans 16 amino acids. V lost 8 bases to trimming and J lost 0 bases, with 16 bases between them. Germline V gives CDR1 MNHNS, CDR2 SASEGT. A J-beta primer mix and a sample-barcoded 5' primer were used in a second PCR of roughly 6 to 11 cycles. In TCRdb, the 5' RACE reads were re-called with MiXCR into one record per CDR3 protein. The sample records around 1,700,000 distinct CDR3 sequences, 28% being singletons. This chain uses TRBV6-1 with TRBJ2-2; D is unresolved. This TCR derives from a woman in her twenties or thirties in good health. The sequencing sample was made of blood. This chain's CDR3 is CASQLLDVPNTGELFF. Written as DNA, the CDR3 is TGTGCCAGCCAACTCCTGGACGTACCGAACACCGGGGAGCTGTTTTTT.